This T cell receptor beta chain was identified during a study of identical twins. Study findings and constraints: Shared out-of-frame alpha sequences (those common to twins) showed excess low generation probability. Its conclusions, products of cross-sectional statistical analysis, did not come from following the same donors. A lower insertion count was a feature of abundant cord blood beta clonotypes, with no such feature in memory repertoires.

As regards this clonotype: Its target is not known.

TCRdb reprocessed the 5' RACE reads via MiXCR and lists one record per CDR3 protein. The sample holds some 600,000 distinct CDR3 sequences; roughly 7.1% are singletons and the top ten take about 1.6%. The germline gives CDR1 DFQATT, CDR2 SNEGSKA (reference sequence). The CDR3 is 15 residues long. With 3 bases clipped from V and 3 bases from J, the junction kept 7 bases outside the gene matches. Separately, the same data were catalogued under a study of yellow fever vaccine responses in identical twins.

The chain couples TRBV20-1 to TRBJ2-1; 8 positions match TRBD2. The TCR comes from a young woman in good health. The sample consisted of PBMCs. CDR3: CSASPSGRLYNEQFF. CDR3 nucleotide sequence: TGCAGTGCTAGCCCCAGCGGGAGACTCTACAATGAGCAGTTCTTC.